This TCR beta chain is from a study of blood T cells in healthy people across ages. This clonotype was detected once. Primed by a sample-barcoded 5' primer and a J-beta primer mix, a second PCR proceeded for roughly 6 to 12 cycles. A single record per CDR3 protein comes from TCRdb applying MiXCR to the 5' RACE reads. The repertoire holds roughly 1,700,000 distinct CDR3 sequences, with about 28% as singletons. Looked up from germline, CDR1 is SGHAT and CDR2 is FQNNGV. The CDR3 sequence is 18 residues long. V gave up 5 bases and J gave up 7 bases, with 29 bases separating them. Sequenced input: blood. The V and J genes are TRBV11-2 and TRBJ1-2; D remains unclear. The origin of this receptor is a woman in her 30s in good health. CDR3 loop: CASSPRRPYLSAVGGYTF. The CDR3 nucleotides are TGTGCCAGCAGCCCCAGAAGGCCATATCTAAGTGCGGTGGGTGGCTACACCTTC.